This T cell receptor (beta chain) was sequenced for a study of vaccination and CD4 T cells after COVID-19. Study-level background: As control conditions, cultures were given either a CEFX pool serving as positive control, an HIV-1 Nef pool, or no peptide at all.

Sequencing of DNA taken from cultured CD4+ T cells relied on the Oncomine TCR Beta short-read assay. Investigators isolated genomic DNA from cultured CD4+ T cells. TCRdb redid the calling of the PCR reads with MiXCR, one entry per CDR3 protein. The data hold more than 15,000 distinct CDR3 sequences, with about 45% observed a single time. The CDR3 runs 14 residues. The ends were cut back, 0 bases at V and 2 bases at J, with 6 bases in the middle. CDR1 and CDR2 (germline): SEHNR, FQNEAQ (reference sequence). Notes on this clonotype: Its antigen is as yet unknown.

Treatment: approximately nine-day PBMC culture with coronavirus spike peptide pools or control peptides (ViraFEST assay). The sample consisted of cultured CD4+ T cells from blood. The source is a human donor with COVID-19. This chain uses TRBV7-9 with TRBJ2-3, with no clear D. The CDR3 reads CASSLAGPTDTQYF. Written as DNA, the CDR3 is TGTGCCAGCAGCTTAGCGGGCCCCACAGATACGCAGTATTTT.